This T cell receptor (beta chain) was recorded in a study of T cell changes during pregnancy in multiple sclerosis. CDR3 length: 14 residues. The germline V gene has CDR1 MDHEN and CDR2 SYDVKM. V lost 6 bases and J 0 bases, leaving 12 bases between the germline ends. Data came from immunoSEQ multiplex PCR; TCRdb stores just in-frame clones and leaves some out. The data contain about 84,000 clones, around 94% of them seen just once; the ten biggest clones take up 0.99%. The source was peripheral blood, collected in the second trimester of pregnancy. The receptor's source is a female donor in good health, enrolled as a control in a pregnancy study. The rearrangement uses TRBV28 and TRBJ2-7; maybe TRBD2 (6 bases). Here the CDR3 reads CASSPTGVSYEQYF. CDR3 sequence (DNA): TGTGCCAGCAGCCCGACGGGGGTCTCCTACGAGCAGTACTTC.